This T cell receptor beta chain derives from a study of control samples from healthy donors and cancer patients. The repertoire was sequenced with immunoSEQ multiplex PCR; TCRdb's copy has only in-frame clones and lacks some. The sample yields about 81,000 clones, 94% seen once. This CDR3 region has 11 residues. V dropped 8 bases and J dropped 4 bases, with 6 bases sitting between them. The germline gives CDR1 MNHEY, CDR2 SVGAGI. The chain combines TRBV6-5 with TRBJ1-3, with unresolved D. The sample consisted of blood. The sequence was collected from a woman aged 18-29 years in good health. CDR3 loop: CASLAGNTIYF. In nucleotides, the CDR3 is TGTGCCAGCCTTGCCGGAAACACCATATATTTT.